One and the same sample provided the 22 T cell receptor beta chains below, sequenced in a study of blood T cell repertoires in COVID-19. The method was immunoSEQ multiplex PCR; TCRdb's version includes in-frame clones alone and lacks a portion of them. The table records hundreds of thousands of clones, 75% to 90% of them present only once. Sequencing was done on a sample of peripheral blood. These TCRs come from a woman in her 70s with COVID-19, enrolled during active disease.

This sequence joins TRBV6-5 and TRBJ2-1; D might be TRBD2 (6 bases). Trimming shortened V by 8 bases and J by 10 bases, and 24 bases separated the two germline ends. The CDR3 is 15 residues long. Germline CDR1 and CDR2: MNHEY and SVGAGI. Here the CDR3 DNA reads TGTGCCAGCGCGTCGGGACTGCTCTACAAGGGGGAGCAGTTCTTC. This gives the protein CASASGLLYKGEQFF.

The table lists this clone with a few counts. J is TRBJ1-4 and V is TRBV7-9; D call uncertain. Trimming removed 3 bases at V and 0 bases at J, with 8 bases between. The germline CDR1 and CDR2 sequences are SEHNR and FQNEAQ (reference sequence). The CDR3 covers 15 residues. This chain's CDR3 is CASSFRVPTNEKLFF. CDR3 nucleotide sequence: TGTGCCAGCAGCTTTCGAGTTCCAACTAATGAAAAACTGTTTTTT.

The J gene is TRBJ2-5, the V gene TRBV5-4, with D hard to call. V was trimmed by 3 bases and J by 1 base, leaving 4 bases between them. Germline CDR1 and CDR2: SGHNT and YYREEE (reference sequence). This CDR3 is built from 12 residues. The CDR3 DNA reads as TGTGCCAGCAGCTCCGTCCAAGAGACCCAGTACTTC. The encoded protein is CASSSVQETQYF.

This chain connects TRBV5-1 to TRBJ1-1; TRBD1 aligns across 7 bases. Trimming took 2 bases from V and 0 from J; bases not matched to a gene: 7. Germline-derived CDR1 and CDR2 are SGHRS and YFSETQ. The CDR3 runs to 16 residues. This CDR3 is CASSFDAGQMNTEAFF. As DNA, the CDR3 is TGCGCCAGCAGCTTCGACGCGGGACAGATGAACACTGAAGCTTTCTTT.

The chain is built from TRBV19 and TRBJ1-2; 9 nucleotides align to TRBD1. CDR1 is LNHDA, CDR2 SQIVND, per germline (reference sequence). CDR3 length: 14 residues. J lost 0 bases, V lost 5 bases, and 1 base had no gene match. This chain's CDR3 is CASSGDRANYGYTF. The DNA of the CDR3 is TGTGCCAGTAGTGGGGACAGGGCTAACTATGGCTACACCTTC.

The chain couples TRBV19 to TRBJ2-3; 11 nucleotides line up with TRBD2. Germline CDR1 is LNHDA and CDR2 is SQIVND (reference sequence). There are 16 residues in the CDR3. V gave up 3 bases and J gave up 5 bases; unmatched junction bases: 7. DNA for the CDR3: TGTGCCAGTAGTATTCTAGCGGGGGGACGAGGAGATACGCAGTATTTT. Translated, it gives CASSILAGGRGDTQYF.

The chain is built from TRBV7-8 and TRBJ2-7, with D possibly TRBD2 on 6 matching bases. Germline lookup yields CDR1 SGHVS and CDR2 FQNEAQ. V was shortened by 4 bases and J by 3 bases, with 10 bases between the two germline ends. The CDR3 consists of 13 residues. This CDR3 is CASSWDWGYEQYF. As DNA, the CDR3 is TGTGCCAGCAGCTGGGACTGGGGCTACGAGCAGTACTTC. The variable domain in full, completed from reference TRBV7-8 and TRBJ2-7, reads GAGVSQSPRYKVAKRGQDVALRCDPISGHVSLFWYQQALGQGPEFLTYFQNEAQLDKSGLPSDRFFAERPEGSVSTLKIQRTQQEDSAVYLCASSWDWGYEQYFGPGTRLTVT.

The V gene is TRBV7-3, the J gene TRBJ2-1; TRBD2 matches at 13 bases. Germline CDR1 is SGHTA and CDR2 is FQGTGA. There are 16 residues in the CDR3. Trimming removed 2 bases from V and 6 bases from J; junction bases left unmatched: 4. CDR3 region: CASSLEGTSGANEQFF. The CDR3 DNA reads as TGTGCCAGCAGCTTAGAGGGGACTAGCGGGGCCAATGAGCAGTTCTTC.

The gene calls are TRBV4-1 and TRBJ1-5; TRBD1 matches 9 bases. V lost 5 bases and J lost 2; bases outside the gene matches: 13. CDR3 length: 18 residues. CDR1 and CDR2 from the germline V gene are MGHRA and YSYEKL. The CDR3 region has the DNA TGCGCCAGCAGCTCCTCCGGGACAGGGTATCGGGGCAATCAGCCCCAGCATTTT. Translating it yields CASSSSGTGYRGNQPQHF.

This rearrangement joins TRBV6-2 or TRBV6-3 to TRBJ1-6, with 11 bases aligning to TRBD1. Germline V lookup: CDR1 MNHEY, CDR2 SVGEGT. Trimming took 6 bases from V and 7 from J; bases not matched to a gene: 8. CDR3 length: 16 amino acids. CDR3 residues: CASSPRGTGGNSPLHF. CDR3 DNA: TGTGCCAGCAGCCCTCGGGGGACAGGGGGAAATTCACCCCTCCACTTT.

The chain recombines TRBV10-3 with TRBJ2-7, with D perhaps matching TRBD2 (5 bases). The CDR3 loop spans 15 amino acids. Germline loops: CDR1 ENHRY, CDR2 SYGVKD. Trimming removed 3 bases from V and 3 bases from J, with 15 bases in between. The CDR3 DNA reads as TGTGCCATCAGTGAAGGACTCGTTCCCAGCTACGAGCAGTACTTC. Protein product: CAISEGLVPSYEQYF.

The chain joins TRBV5-1 to TRBJ2-7, with 10 bases that match TRBD1. Germline V lookup: CDR1 SGHRS, CDR2 YFSETQ. The CDR3 totals 14 residues. After removal of 4 bases from V and 4 bases from J, the junction contained 5 bases not matched to a gene. CDR3 amino acids: CASSPPGQGYEQYF. The CDR3 DNA reads as TGCGCCAGCAGCCCACCGGGACAGGGGTACGAGCAGTACTTC.

This chain joins TRBV27 and TRBJ2-5; 8 nucleotides match TRBD2. V lost 8 bases to trimming and J lost 5 bases; unmatched junction nucleotides: 7. The CDR3 loop spans 13 amino acids. Germline V gives CDR1 MNHEY, CDR2 SMNVEV (reference sequence). Here the CDR3 DNA reads TGTGCCAGCCGGGGGGGGACTGCGGAGACCCAGTACTTC. It translates to CASRGGTAETQYF.

The chain couples TRBV24-1 to TRBJ1-1; possible D gene TRBD1, 6 bases. The CDR3 spans 15 residues. Trimming took off 0 bases at V and 8 bases at J, with 15 bases between the two ends. The V gene's germline CDR1 is KGHDR and CDR2 SFDVKD. The CDR3 sequence is CATSDLRQERSEAFF. The CDR3 DNA reads as TGTGCCACCAGTGATTTGAGACAGGAAAGATCGGAAGCTTTCTTT.

The chain carries TRBV3-1 (or the pseudogene TRBV3-2) and TRBJ2-2; 7 positions agree with TRBD1. This CDR3 comprises 15 residues. V was pared by 5 bases and J by 7 bases, with 10 bases of the junction left unmatched. Germline V lookup: CDR1 LGHDT, CDR2 YNNKEL (reference sequence). The CDR3, as DNA: TGTGCCAGCAGCACTCGACAGGGTAGAGGCGGGGAGCTGTTTTTT. Translated, it gives CASSTRQGRGGELFF.

The V call is TRBV5-5, the J call TRBJ1-1, with 9 bases aligning to TRBD1. The CDR3 runs to 18 residues. Germline V gene lookup returns CDR1 SGHKS and CDR2 YYEKEE (reference sequence). V gave up 0 bases and J gave up 4 bases; unmatched junction bases: 13. CDR3 sequence reads: CASSLAPGGQGFGTEAFF. CDR3 coding DNA: TGTGCCAGCAGCTTGGCGCCCGGAGGACAGGGGTTTGGCACTGAAGCTTTCTTT.

This chain connects TRBV3-1 (or the pseudogene TRBV3-2) to TRBJ2-3, with 7 bases fitting TRBD1. V lost 1 base, J lost 7 bases, and 8 bases stayed unmatched. CDR3 length: 15 amino acids. Germline V gives CDR1 LGHDT, CDR2 YNNKEL (reference sequence). CDR3 in amino acids: CASSQVLGGGYTQYF. The CDR3 DNA is TGTGCCAGCAGCCAAGTTCTAGGGGGCGGGTATACGCAGTATTTT.

This clone turned up a few times. The V gene is TRBV4-1, the J gene TRBJ1-2, with 12 bases identical to TRBD1. Trimming cost V 4 bases and J 5 bases; bases outside gene matches: 8. CDR1 and CDR2 (germline): MGHRA, YSYEKL. This CDR3 is 16 amino acids long. The CDR3 protein is CASSRLGQGAPYGYTF. DNA for the CDR3: TGCGCCAGCAGCCGACTGGGACAGGGGGCTCCTTATGGCTACACCTTC.

The V gene is TRBV5-5, the J gene TRBJ1-2, with D possibly matching TRBD1 (5 bases). V shed 0 bases and J shed 5 bases, with 11 bases lying between them. The V gene's germline CDR1 is SGHKS and CDR2 YYEKEE (reference sequence). This CDR3 contains 14 residues. The CDR3 DNA reads TGTGCCAGCAGCTTGGCCAGGGATGGGTATGGCTACACCTTC. Protein sequence: CASSLARDGYGYTF.

The chain employs TRBV5-1 and TRBJ2-5; 10 bases are a match to TRBD2. The V and J ends lost 4 bases and 0 bases, in that order; junction bases with no gene match: 3. This CDR3 is 15 amino acids long. The germline CDR1 and CDR2 sequences are SGHRS and YFSETQ. The CDR3: CASSGLAGDQETQYF. CDR3 DNA: TGCGCCAGCAGCGGCCTAGCGGGAGACCAAGAGACCCAGTACTTC.

The rearrangement uses TRBV27 and TRBJ2-7; perhaps TRBD1 as D (6 bases). The ends were cut back, 8 bases at V and 7 bases at J, with 18 bases in the middle. In germline, CDR1 is MNHEY, CDR2 SMNVEV (reference sequence). This CDR3 is 13 amino acids long. CDR3 protein: CASSRDISGEQYF. In DNA form, the CDR3 reads TGTGCCAGCTCCCGGGACATATCTGGAGAGCAGTACTTC.

CDR3 residues: CASSSGQGPMNTEAFF. DNA for the CDR3: TGCGCCAGCAGCTCGGGACAGGGGCCCATGAACACTGAAGCTTTCTTT. This chain links TRBV5-1 with TRBJ1-1, with 10 bases identical to TRBD1. CDR3 length: 16 amino acids. CDR1 is SGHRS and CDR2 is YFSETQ in the germline V gene. Trimming removed 3 bases from V and 0 bases from J; junction bases left unmatched: 5.